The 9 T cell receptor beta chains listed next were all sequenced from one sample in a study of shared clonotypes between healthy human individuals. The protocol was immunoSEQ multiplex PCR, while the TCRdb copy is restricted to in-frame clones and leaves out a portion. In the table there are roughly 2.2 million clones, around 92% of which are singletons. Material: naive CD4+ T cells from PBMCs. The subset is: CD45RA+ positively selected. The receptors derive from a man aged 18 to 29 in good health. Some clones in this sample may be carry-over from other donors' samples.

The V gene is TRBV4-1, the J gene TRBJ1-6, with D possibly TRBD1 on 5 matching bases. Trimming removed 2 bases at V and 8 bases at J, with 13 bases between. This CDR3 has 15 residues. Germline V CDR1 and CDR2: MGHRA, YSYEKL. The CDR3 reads CASSQLGEPDSPLHF. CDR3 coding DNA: TGCGCCAGCAGCCAACTAGGGGAGCCCGATTCACCCCTCCACTTT.

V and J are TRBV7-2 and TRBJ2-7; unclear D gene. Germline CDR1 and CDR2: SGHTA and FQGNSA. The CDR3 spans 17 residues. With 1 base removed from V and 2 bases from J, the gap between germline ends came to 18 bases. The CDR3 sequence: CASSLVVDQINPYEQYF. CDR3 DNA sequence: TGTGCCAGCAGCTTAGTGGTTGACCAAATAAACCCCTACGAGCAGTACTTC.

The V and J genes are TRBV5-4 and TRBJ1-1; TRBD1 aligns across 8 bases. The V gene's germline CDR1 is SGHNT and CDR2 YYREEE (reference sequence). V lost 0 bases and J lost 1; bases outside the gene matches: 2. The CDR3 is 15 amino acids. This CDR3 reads CASSLDGQGNTEAFF. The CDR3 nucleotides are TGTGCCAGCAGCTTGGACGGACAGGGGAACACTGAAGCTTTCTTT.

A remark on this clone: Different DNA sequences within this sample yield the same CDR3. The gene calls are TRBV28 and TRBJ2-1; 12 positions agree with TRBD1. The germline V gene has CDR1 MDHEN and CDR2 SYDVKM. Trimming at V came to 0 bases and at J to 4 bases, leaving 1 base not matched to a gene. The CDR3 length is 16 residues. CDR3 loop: CASSLWGQGAYNEQFF. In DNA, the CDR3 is TGTGCCAGCAGTTTATGGGGACAGGGGGCGTACAATGAGCAGTTCTTC.

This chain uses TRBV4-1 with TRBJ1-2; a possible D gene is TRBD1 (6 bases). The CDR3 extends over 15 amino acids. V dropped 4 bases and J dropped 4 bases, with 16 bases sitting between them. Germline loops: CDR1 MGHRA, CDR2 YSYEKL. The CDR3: CASSPKGETGYGYTF. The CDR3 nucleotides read TGCGCCAGCAGCCCGAAGGGGGAGACGGGCTATGGCTACACCTTC.

As DNA, the CDR3 is TGCGCCAGCAGCTTGAGTTCAGGGGAAAAGAATGAGCAGTTCTTC. Translation: CASSLSSGEKNEQFF. The V call is TRBV5-1, the J call TRBJ2-1; possible D gene TRBD1, 6 bases. V lost 1 base to trimming and J lost 7 bases, with 15 bases between them. The CDR3 sequence is 15 residues long. The germline V gene has CDR1 SGHRS and CDR2 YFSETQ.

The CDR3 loop is CASSSFRVTSGVETQYF. The CDR3 DNA reads as TGTGCCAGCAGTTCTTTCCGAGTGACTAGCGGGGTAGAGACCCAGTACTTC. J is TRBJ2-5 and V is TRBV27; 11 nucleotides align to TRBD2. The germline gives CDR1 MNHEY, CDR2 SMNVEV (reference sequence). V lost 4 bases and J lost 4; bases outside the gene matches: 11. The CDR3 spans 17 residues.

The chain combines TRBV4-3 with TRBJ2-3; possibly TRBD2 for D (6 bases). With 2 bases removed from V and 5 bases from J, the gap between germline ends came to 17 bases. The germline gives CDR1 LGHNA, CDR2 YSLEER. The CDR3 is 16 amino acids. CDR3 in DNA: TGCGCCAGCAGCCAACACTCTGCGGCGGGAAAAGATACGCAGTATTTT. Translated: CASSQHSAAGKDTQYF.

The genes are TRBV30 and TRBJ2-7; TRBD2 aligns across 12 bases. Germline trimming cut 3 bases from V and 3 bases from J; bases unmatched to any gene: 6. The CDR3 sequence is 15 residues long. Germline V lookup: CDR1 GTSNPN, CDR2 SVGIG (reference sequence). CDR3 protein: CAWSATSGGNYEQYF. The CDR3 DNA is TGTGCCTGGAGCGCGACTAGCGGGGGCAACTACGAGCAGTACTTC.